This T cell receptor (beta chain) was documented in a study of blood T cell repertoires in COVID-19 (dated by TCRdb to the early 2020s). Regarding the research as a whole: Samples from collaborators originated in the United States, Italy and Spain and spanned both the acute and convalescent phases of COVID-19. The prospective study material was composed of cDNA or gDNA derived from T cells, B-cell-depleted T cells, or PBMCs. Subjects who had been exposed to COVID-19, were actively infected with it, or had recovered from it provided the deeply sampled blood TCRbeta repertoires that made up the dataset. A freely available public database, intended as a resource for researchers studying the immune response to SARS-CoV-2, is where the repertoires were released. The samples were drawn from the first 160 participants of the ongoing ImmuneRACE study and from 950 to 1,500 subjects provided by 6 global collaborators. A de-identified subject ID, COVID-19 status, age in years and sex were almost always included in the sample metadata. Where available, HLA class I and class II types were obtained from metadata supplied by the sample provider rather than from assay-based typing. General conclusions and limits of the study: The quantity of clinical and demographic metadata differed by source and by participant and was supplied without curation.

In regard to this clone: What antigen it recognizes has not been identified. The record has no base qualities; no much larger clone is one base away.

The collaborating institutions used their own protocols to collect whole blood in K2EDTA tubes. For TCRbeta analysis, collaborators shipped samples in one of three forms: frozen whole blood, isolated PBMCs, or DNA extracted from either of those sample types. The immunoSEQ Assay, a bias-controlled multiplex PCR, was used to amplify TCRbeta CDR3 regions from genomic DNA. Turning to the authors' computational methods: The number of nucleated cells in each sample was estimated from the amplification of reference gene primers within the assay. Sequence reads were collapsed and filtered to measure the absolute abundance of every unique TCRbeta CDR3 rearrangement. For each sample, productive Simpson clonality was calculated by taking the square root of Simpson's diversity index across productive rearrangements. TCRdb holds this immuneACCESS table with in-frame rearrangements only. Some clones are missing; in checked studies, unresolved V genes explain under half, and the rest has no known cause. The V and J calls and clone size come from that table; D and trimming were worked out from the DNA. The sample yields around 370,000 clones; 90% were counted once. The top ten clones comprise about 7% of the sample.

Sequences were obtained from peripheral blood. This clonotype was sampled from a man aged 18 to 29 with active or convalescent COVID-19.

The CDR3 here reads CATSDSAENTEAFF. The DNA is as follows: TGTGCCACCAGTGATTCGGCGGAGAACACTGAAGCTTTCTTT. The sequence links TRBV24-1 to TRBJ1-1; a confident D gene designation cannot be given. Via the germline V gene, CDR1 is KGHDR and CDR2 SFDVKD. The CDR3 goes from the cysteine to the phenylalanine over 14 residues. Only the CDR3 portion is preserved as DNA: 42 bases, with reading frame beginning at the first base. V gives up 2 bases and J gives up 1 base, and the segment between their germline ends measures 7 bases.